The clone carrying this T cell receptor beta chain is labeled as medium-sized. Looked up from germline, CDR1 is MNHEY and CDR2 is SVGEGT. Between the trimmed V and J ends, which lost 0 bases and 3 bases, there was a span of 8 bases. The CDR3 loop spans 14 amino acids. The record originates from a study of spatial heterogeneity in lung cancer. Study information: Every unique TCR and UMI combination, on average, appeared more than ten times in raw reads.

A unique molecular identifier was carried by every single TCR cDNA molecule. TCRdb redid the calling of the 5' RACE reads with MiXCR, one entry per CDR3 protein. Among 3,500 or so distinct CDR3 sequences, about 3% were seen once, and the ten largest hold approximately 12%. Time point described: sample taken at primary tumor resection. Samples came from around 70 TRACERx patients with untreated early-stage lung cancer. Without sorting, whole RNA was sequenced from tumor, nontumor lung or frozen PBMC. Specimen: normal lung tissue next to the tumor, collected at surgery. This chain links TRBV6-2 or TRBV6-3 with TRBJ1-2; D gene unclear. The TCR sequence derives from a female donor with early-stage non-small cell lung cancer. CDR3 residues: CASSYSAPDYGYTF. The DNA for the CDR3 is TGTGCCAGCAGTTACTCGGCGCCGGACTATGGCTACACCTTC.